The 20 T cell receptor beta chains in this list originate from one sample, sequenced in a study of T-cell memory formation after mild COVID-19. A single record per CDR3 protein comes from TCRdb applying MiXCR to the 5' RACE reads. The sample lists around 340,000 distinct CDR3 sequences; approximately 15% were seen once. Sequencing input: PBMCs or a T cell subset sorted from them (not recorded which). These receptors were obtained from a man between 18 and 29 years old who had mild COVID-19 (a few samples of this study predate the infection). Cell type and time point are not known.

The table lists this clonotype with a few counts. V usage is TRBV12-3 or TRBV12-4 and J usage is TRBJ2-1; D perhaps matches TRBD2 (5 bases). The CDR3 has 14 residues. The V end lost 3 bases, the J end lost 3 bases, and 9 bases lay between the germline ends. In DNA form, the CDR3 reads TGTGCCAGCAGTTTTGGCGGGCACTACAATGAGCAGTTCTTC. Protein product: CASSFGGHYNEQFF.

This clonotype was picked up a small number of times. The chain is built from TRBV4-1 and TRBJ2-1, with a tentative D call TRBD1 (5 bases). CDR3 length equals 14 residues. Germline V CDR1 and CDR2: MGHRA, YSYEKL. V dropped 1 base and J dropped 8 bases, with 12 bases sitting between them. This CDR3 is CASSQVQGPDEQFF. As DNA, the CDR3 is TGCGCCAGCAGCCAAGTTCAGGGTCCCGATGAGCAGTTCTTC.

This chain connects TRBV7-8 to TRBJ2-3; D possibly uses TRBD1 or TRBD2 (5 bases each). Germline CDR1 reads SGHVS; CDR2 reads FQNEAQ. V lost 1 base and J 2 bases, leaving 16 bases between the germline ends. The CDR3 is made up of 17 amino acids. The CDR3 sequence is CASSLEWDARITDTQYF. CDR3 bases: TGTGCCAGCAGCTTAGAGTGGGACGCCAGAATCACAGATACGCAGTATTTT.

This clonotype was seen ten or more times. The chain has TRBV7-2 and TRBJ1-3; tentatively, D is TRBD1 (5 bases). V was trimmed by 4 bases and J by 3 bases, leaving 13 bases between them. The CDR3 sequence is 15 residues long. Germline V gene data show CDR1 as SGHTA and CDR2 as FQGNSA. The CDR3 nucleotides read TGTGCCAGCAGCTCAGATGGGGGTGGTGGAAACACCATATATTTT. Translation gives CASSSDGGGGNTIYF.

This clonotype was counted a few times. V usage is TRBV12-3 or TRBV12-4 and J usage is TRBJ2-1; 12 bases fit TRBD2. With V trimmed by 6 bases and J by 9 bases, 3 bases remained unmatched. The CDR3 length is 13 residues. The CDR3 loop reads CASSPTSGGEQFF. In DNA, the CDR3 is TGTGCCAGCAGCCCGACTAGCGGGGGTGAGCAGTTCTTC.

This clonotype turned up a few times. The chain has TRBV29-1 and TRBJ1-1; D is undetermined. CDR1 and CDR2 (germline): SQVTM, ANQGSEA. Trimming removed 4 bases at V and 0 bases at J, with 9 bases between. There are 13 residues in the CDR3. CDR3 nucleotides: TGCAGCGTTGGAAGGAGGTTGAACACTGAAGCTTTCTTT. Translating gives CSVGRRLNTEAFF.

The chain carries TRBV19 and TRBJ2-7; possible D gene TRBD2, 5 bases. V shed 0 bases and J shed 2 bases, with 11 bases lying between them. Per the germline V gene, CDR1 is LNHDA and CDR2 is SQIVND (reference sequence). The CDR3 has 15 amino acids. The CDR3 sequence is CASSIDLSGTYEQYV. The CDR3 DNA follows: TGTGCCAGTAGTATAGATCTATCCGGGACCTACGAGCAGTACGTC.

There are a few counts of this clonotype. The V gene is TRBV2, the J gene TRBJ1-5; TRBD1 agrees at 9 bases. The CDR3 is 15 amino acids. CDR1 and CDR2 (germline): SNHLY, FYNNEI. The trim removed 5 bases at V and 7 bases at J, leaving 9 bases unmatched. The CDR3 is CASSSGTGFRQPQHF. The CDR3 DNA reads TGTGCCAGCAGTTCCGGGACAGGGTTTAGGCAGCCCCAGCATTTT.

This clonotype was counted only a few times. V and J are TRBV4-3 and TRBJ2-4; D uncertain. Germline values: CDR1 LGHNA, CDR2 YSLEER. The CDR3 is 14 residues long. The V end lost 3 bases, the J end lost 13 bases, and 19 bases lay between the germline ends. Here the CDR3 reads CASSQEKWMSVQYF. The CDR3 nucleotides read TGCGCCAGCAGCCAGGAAAAATGGATGTCGGTACAGTACTTC.

The V gene is TRBV2, the J gene TRBJ2-7, with TRBD1 matching over 9 bases. CDR1 and CDR2 from the germline V gene are SNHLY and FYNNEI. The CDR3 spans 14 residues. Trimming took 6 bases from V and 2 from J; bases not matched to a gene: 5. The CDR3 nucleotides are TGTGCCAGCAGCCGGGACAGGGAGACCTACGAGCAGTACTTC. This codes for CASSRDRETYEQYF.

The rearrangement joins TRBV5-1 to TRBJ2-1; D assignment may be TRBD1 or TRBD2 (6 bases each). From germline, CDR1 is SGHRS and CDR2 YFSETQ. The CDR3 is 16 amino acids. V dropped 4 bases and J dropped 1 base, with 15 bases sitting between them. The CDR3 loop is CASSRWRGRSYNEQFF. Here the CDR3 DNA reads TGCGCCAGCAGCCGCTGGAGGGGGAGATCCTACAATGAGCAGTTCTTC.

CDR3 in amino acids: CSAFRSGYDEQYV. CDR3 nucleotide sequence: TGCAGTGCGTTCAGGTCGGGGTACGACGAGCAGTACGTC. This chain connects TRBV20-1 to TRBJ2-7; maybe TRBD2 (5 bases). Per the germline V gene, CDR1 is DFQATT and CDR2 is SNEGSKA (reference sequence). Between the trimmed V and J ends, which lost 6 bases and 5 bases, there was a span of 17 bases. The CDR3 runs to 13 residues.

This clonotype was observed a few times. This chain links TRBV9 with TRBJ2-2; D might be TRBD1 (6 bases). This CDR3 has 15 amino acids. V was cut by 0 bases and J by 3 bases, with 9 bases left in between. CDR1 is SGDLS and CDR2 is YYNGEE in the germline V gene. The CDR3 DNA reads TGTGCCAGCAGCGTAGGGGGACAAGACACCGGGGAGCTGTTTTTT. Amino acids: CASSVGGQDTGELFF.

This clonotype showed up just a few times. This chain connects TRBV23-1 to TRBJ1-1, with D maybe TRBD1 (5 bases). TRBV23-1 is given ORF status, its function remaining uncertain. The CDR3 length is 14 residues. Trimming cost V 0 bases and J 10 bases, with 15 bases left between them. The CDR3 reads CASSQSVGPQAAFF. The CDR3 nucleotides are TGCGCCAGCAGTCAATCAGTGGGACCTCAGGCAGCTTTCTTT.

This clonotype was detected a few times. The rearrangement links TRBV28 to TRBJ2-7, with a tentative D call TRBD1 (6 bases). The V end was cut by 5 bases, the J end by 2 bases, with 13 bases between. Germline-derived CDR1 and CDR2 are MDHEN and SYDVKM. The CDR3 has 14 amino acids. The CDR3 bases are TGTGCCAGCAGTCCAGGGGTAGGACCCTACGAGCAGTACTTC. Encoded protein: CASSPGVGPYEQYF.

This clonotype was seen a handful of times. The chain couples TRBV6-2 or TRBV6-3 to TRBJ2-3; D perhaps matches TRBD2 (7 bases). CDR1 is MNHEY and CDR2 is SVGEGT in the germline V gene. The CDR3 is 15 residues long. The V end was cut by 7 bases, the J end by 4 bases, with 18 bases between. The CDR3 sequence is CASTEGGGKADTQYF. The CDR3, as DNA: TGTGCCAGCACAGAGGGCGGGGGCAAGGCAGATACGCAGTATTTT.

V gene TRBV12-3 or TRBV12-4 combines with J gene TRBJ1-3; 8 bases match TRBD1. The CDR3 sequence is 13 residues long. J lost 6 bases, V lost 10 bases, and 8 bases had no gene match. The DNA of the CDR3 is TGTGCCACCGGGGGACAGGCGGAAAACACCATATATTTT. This translates into CATGGQAENTIYF.

The chain recombines TRBV28 with TRBJ1-1, with TRBD1 matching over 7 bases. V lost 8 bases and J lost 5; bases outside the gene matches: 8. In germline, CDR1 is MDHEN, CDR2 SYDVKM. This CDR3 contains 13 residues. Here the CDR3 reads CASVQGRETEAFF. For the CDR3, the DNA is TGTGCCAGCGTACAGGGGCGTGAGACTGAAGCTTTCTTT. The entire variable domain, with the rest obtained from reference TRBV28 and TRBJ1-1, is as follows: DVKVTQSSRYLVKRTGEKVFLECVQDMDHENMFWYRQDPGLGLRLIYFSYDVKMKEKGDIPEGYSVSREKKERFSLILESASTNQTSMYLCASVQGRETEAFFGQGTRLTVV.

Worth noting for this clonotype: This may be a read error: a much more frequent sequence differs by one nucleotide. The DNA of the CDR3 is TGCGCCAGAAGCTTGTCAGCGCGGGGGGTTTACAATGAGCAGTTCTTC. Protein: CARSLSARGVYNEQFF. This rearrangement joins TRBV5-1 to TRBJ2-1; 8 positions agree with TRBD2. This CDR3 region has 16 residues. CDR1 SGHRS and CDR2 YFSETQ come from the germline V gene.

This clonotype showed up just once. The chain is built from TRBV5-1 and TRBJ1-2; D gene ambiguous. There are 14 residues in the CDR3. Looked up from germline, CDR1 is SGHRS and CDR2 is YFSETQ. V dropped 4 bases and J dropped 7 bases, with 17 bases sitting between them. For the CDR3, the DNA is TGCGCCAGCAGCGACCAAAGGGCGGCGAGTGGCTACACCTTC. This sequence encodes CASSDQRAASGYTF. Full variable domain (rest looked up from reference TRBV5-1 and TRBJ1-2): KAGVTQTPRYLIKTRGQQVTLSCSPISGHRSVSWYQQTPGQGLQFLFEYFSETQRNKGNFPGRFSGRQFSNSRSEMNVSTLELGDSALYLCASSDQRAASGYTFGSGTRLTVV.